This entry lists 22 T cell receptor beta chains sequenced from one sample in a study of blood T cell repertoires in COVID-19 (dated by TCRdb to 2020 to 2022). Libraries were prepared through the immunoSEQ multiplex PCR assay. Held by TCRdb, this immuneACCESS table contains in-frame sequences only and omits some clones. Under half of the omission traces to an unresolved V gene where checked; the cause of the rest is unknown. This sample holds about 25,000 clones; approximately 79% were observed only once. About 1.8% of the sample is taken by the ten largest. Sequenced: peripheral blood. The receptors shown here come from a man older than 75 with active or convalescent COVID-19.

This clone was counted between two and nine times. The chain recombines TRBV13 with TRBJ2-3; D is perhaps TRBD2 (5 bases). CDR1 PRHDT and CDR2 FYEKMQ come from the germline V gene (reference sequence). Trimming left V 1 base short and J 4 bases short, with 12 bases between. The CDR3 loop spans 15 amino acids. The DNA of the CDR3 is TGTGCCAGCAGCTTAGCCGCAGAGGGTGCAGATACGCAGTATTTT. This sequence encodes CASSLAAEGADTQYF.

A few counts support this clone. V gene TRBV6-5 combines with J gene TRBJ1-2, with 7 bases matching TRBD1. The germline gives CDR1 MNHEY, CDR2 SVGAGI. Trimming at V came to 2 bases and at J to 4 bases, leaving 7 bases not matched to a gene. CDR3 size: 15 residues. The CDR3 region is CASSYEQGRLYGYTF. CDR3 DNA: TGTGCCAGCAGTTACGAACAGGGGAGACTCTATGGCTACACCTTC.

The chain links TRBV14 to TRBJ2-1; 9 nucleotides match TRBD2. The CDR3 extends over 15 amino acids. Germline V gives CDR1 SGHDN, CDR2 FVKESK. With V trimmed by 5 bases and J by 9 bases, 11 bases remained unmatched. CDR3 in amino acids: CASSKGLAGLLEQFF. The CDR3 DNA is TGTGCCAGCAGCAAGGGGCTAGCGGGACTCCTTGAGCAGTTCTTC.

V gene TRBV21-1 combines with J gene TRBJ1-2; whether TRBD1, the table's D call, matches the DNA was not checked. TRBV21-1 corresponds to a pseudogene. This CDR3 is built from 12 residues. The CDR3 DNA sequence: TGTGCCAGCATACAGGGGAACTATGGCTACACCTTC. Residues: CASIQGNYGYTF.

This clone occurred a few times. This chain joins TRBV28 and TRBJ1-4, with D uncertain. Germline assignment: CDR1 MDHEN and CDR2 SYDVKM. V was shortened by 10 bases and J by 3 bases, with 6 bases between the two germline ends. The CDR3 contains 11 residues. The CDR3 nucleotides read TGTGCCACCACATCTAATGAAAAACTGTTTTTT. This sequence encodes CATTSNEKLFF.

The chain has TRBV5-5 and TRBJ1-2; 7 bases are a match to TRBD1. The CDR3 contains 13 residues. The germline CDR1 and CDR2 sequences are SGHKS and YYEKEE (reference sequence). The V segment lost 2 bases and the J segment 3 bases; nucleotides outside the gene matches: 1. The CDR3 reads CASSFTGDYGYTF. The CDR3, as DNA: TGTGCCAGCAGCTTTACAGGGGACTATGGCTACACCTTC. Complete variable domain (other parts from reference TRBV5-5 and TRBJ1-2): DAGVTQSPTHLIKTRGQQVTLRCSPISGHKSVSWYQQVLGQGPQFIFQYYEKEERGRGNFPDRFSARQFPNYSSELNVNALLLGDSALYLCASSFTGDYGYTFGSGTRLTVV.

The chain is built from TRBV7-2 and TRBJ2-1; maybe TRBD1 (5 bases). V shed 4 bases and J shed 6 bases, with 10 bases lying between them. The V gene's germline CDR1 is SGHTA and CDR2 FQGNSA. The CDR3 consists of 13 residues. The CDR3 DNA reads TGTGCCAGCAGCTCATGGGGCTCCAATGAGCAGTTCTTC. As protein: CASSSWGSNEQFF.

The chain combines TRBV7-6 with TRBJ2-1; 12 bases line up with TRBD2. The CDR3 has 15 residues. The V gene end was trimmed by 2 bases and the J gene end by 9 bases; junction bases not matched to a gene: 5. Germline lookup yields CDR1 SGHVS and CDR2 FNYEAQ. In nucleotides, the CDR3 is TGTGCCAGCAGCTTAAGACTAGCGGGAGTCGGTGAGCAGTTCTTC. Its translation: CASSLRLAGVGEQFF. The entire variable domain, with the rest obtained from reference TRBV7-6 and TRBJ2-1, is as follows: GAGVSQSPRYKVTKRGQDVALRCDPISGHVSLYWYRQALGQGPEFLTYFNYEAQQDKSGLPNDRFSAERPEGSISTLTIQRTEQRDSAMYRCASSLRLAGVGEQFFGPGTRLTVL.

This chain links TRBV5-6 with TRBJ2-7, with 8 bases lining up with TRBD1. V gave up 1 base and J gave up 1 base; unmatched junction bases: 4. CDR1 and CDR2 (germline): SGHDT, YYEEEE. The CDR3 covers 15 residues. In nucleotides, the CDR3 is TGTGCCAGCAGCTTGAGGGACAGGCGATCCTACGAGCAGTACTTC. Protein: CASSLRDRRSYEQYF.

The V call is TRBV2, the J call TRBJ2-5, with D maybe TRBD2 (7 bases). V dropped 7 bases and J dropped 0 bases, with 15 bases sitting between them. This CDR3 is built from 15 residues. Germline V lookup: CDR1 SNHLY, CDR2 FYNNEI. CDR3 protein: CASKVQGGYQETQYF. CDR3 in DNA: TGTGCCAGCAAGGTACAGGGAGGGTACCAAGAGACCCAGTACTTC.

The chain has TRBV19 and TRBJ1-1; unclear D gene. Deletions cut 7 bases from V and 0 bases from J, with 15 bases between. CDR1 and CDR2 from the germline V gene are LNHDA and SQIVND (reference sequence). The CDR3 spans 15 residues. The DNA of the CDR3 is TGTGCCAGTACTCTTAGTGGAGGGTTGAACACTGAAGCTTTCTTT. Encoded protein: CASTLSGGLNTEAFF.

The CDR3 loop is CASSETAGADIQYF. CDR3 nucleotides: TGCGCCAGCAGTGAGACCGCGGGGGCAGATATTCAGTACTTC. The chain recombines TRBV10-2 with TRBJ2-4, with D tentatively TRBD2 (7 bases). Looked up from germline, CDR1 is WSHSY and CDR2 is SAAADI. Trimming removed 2 bases from V and 10 bases from J, with 15 bases in between. CDR3 size: 14 residues.

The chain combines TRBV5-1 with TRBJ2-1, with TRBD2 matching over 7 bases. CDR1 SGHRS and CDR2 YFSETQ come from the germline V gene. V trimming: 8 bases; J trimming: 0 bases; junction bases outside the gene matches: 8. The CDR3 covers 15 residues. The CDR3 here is CASKVGGSSYNEQFF. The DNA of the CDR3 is TGCGCCAGTAAGGTGGGGGGGAGCTCCTACAATGAGCAGTTCTTC. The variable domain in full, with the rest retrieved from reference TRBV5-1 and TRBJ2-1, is KAGVTQTPRYLIKTRGQQVTLSCSPISGHRSVSWYQQTPGQGLQFLFEYFSETQRNKGNFPGRFSGRQFSNSRSEMNVSTLELGDSALYLCASKVGGSSYNEQFFGPGTRLTVL.

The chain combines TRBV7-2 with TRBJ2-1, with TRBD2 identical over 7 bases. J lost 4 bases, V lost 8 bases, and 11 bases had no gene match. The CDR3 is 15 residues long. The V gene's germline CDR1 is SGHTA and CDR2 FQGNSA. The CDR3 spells CASALRYGGYNEQFF. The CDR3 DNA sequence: TGTGCCAGCGCTCTACGATACGGGGGGTACAATGAGCAGTTCTTC.

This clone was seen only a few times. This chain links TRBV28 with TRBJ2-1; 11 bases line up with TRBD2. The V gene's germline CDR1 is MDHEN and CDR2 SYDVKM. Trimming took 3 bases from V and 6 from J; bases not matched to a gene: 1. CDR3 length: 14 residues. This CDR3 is CASSFSGRANEQFF. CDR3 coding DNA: TGTGCCAGCAGTTTTAGCGGGAGGGCCAATGAGCAGTTCTTC.

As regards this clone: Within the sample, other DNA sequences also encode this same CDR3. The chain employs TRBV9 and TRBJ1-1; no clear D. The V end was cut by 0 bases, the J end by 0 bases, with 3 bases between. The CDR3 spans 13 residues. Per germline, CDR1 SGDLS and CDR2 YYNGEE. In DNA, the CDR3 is TGTGCCAGCAGCGTAGCGGTGAACACTGAAGCTTTCTTT. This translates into CASSVAVNTEAFF.

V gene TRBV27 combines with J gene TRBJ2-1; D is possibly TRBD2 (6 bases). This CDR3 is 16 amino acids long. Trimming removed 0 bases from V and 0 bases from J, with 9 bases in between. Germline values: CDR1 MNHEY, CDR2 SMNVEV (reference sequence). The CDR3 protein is CASSLSAGSSYNEQFF. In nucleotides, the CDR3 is TGTGCCAGCAGTTTATCGGCCGGGAGCTCCTACAATGAGCAGTTCTTC.

The CDR3 loop reads CASNSGQVNEKLFF. CDR3 bases: TGCGCCAGTAACTCAGGACAAGTTAATGAAAAACTGTTTTTT. The genes are TRBV5-1 and TRBJ1-4; possibly TRBD1 for D (5 bases). Germline CDR1 reads SGHRS; CDR2 reads YFSETQ. Trimming took 8 bases from V and 4 from J, leaving 15 bases between them. This CDR3 comprises 14 residues.

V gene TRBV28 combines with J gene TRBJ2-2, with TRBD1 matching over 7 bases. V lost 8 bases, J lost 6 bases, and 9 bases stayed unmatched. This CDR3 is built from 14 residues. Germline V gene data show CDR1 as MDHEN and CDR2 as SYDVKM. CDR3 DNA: TGTGCCAGCCTGCGGACAGGTCTCGCCGGGGAGCTGTTTTTT. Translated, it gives CASLRTGLAGELFF.

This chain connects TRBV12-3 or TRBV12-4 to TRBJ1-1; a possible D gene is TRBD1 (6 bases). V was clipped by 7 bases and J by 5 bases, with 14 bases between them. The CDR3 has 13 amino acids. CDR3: CASTTRTGTEAFF. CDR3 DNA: TGTGCCAGCACCACGCGTACAGGGACTGAAGCTTTCTTT.

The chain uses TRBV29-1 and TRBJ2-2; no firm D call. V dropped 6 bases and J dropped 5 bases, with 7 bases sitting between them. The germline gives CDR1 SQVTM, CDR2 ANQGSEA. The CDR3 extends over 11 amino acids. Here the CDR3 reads CSVRSTGELFF. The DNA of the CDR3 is TGCAGCGTCCGGAGTACCGGGGAGCTGTTTTTT.

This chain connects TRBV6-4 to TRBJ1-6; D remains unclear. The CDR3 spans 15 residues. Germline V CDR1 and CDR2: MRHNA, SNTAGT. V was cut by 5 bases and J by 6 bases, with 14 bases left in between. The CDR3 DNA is TGTGCCAGCAGTAAAACGGCGACTACTAATTCACCCCTCCACTTT. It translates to CASSKTATTNSPLHF.